A selection of T cell receptor beta chains follows, all from one sample in a study of cytomegalovirus exposure and HLA in healthy donors. TCRdb's copy holds only in-frame clones and misses some; the assay was immunoSEQ multiplex PCR. The data contain around 150,000 clones, less than 90% of them seen just once; the ten biggest clones take up more than 2.5%. The sample consisted of PBMCs. The source is a woman younger than 35 in good health and CMV-seropositive. Each CDR3 is given with its conserved first and last residue. D genes are given only for firm matches. For some rows the clone size is stated as once, few or many, or as a class when expanded; others skip it.

D,J,size,V,CDR3,DNA
TRBD2,TRBJ2-3,NA,TRBV5-8,CASSSGLAVPTDTQYF,TGTGCCAGCAGCTCGGGACTAGCGGTCCCCACAGATACGCAGTATTTT
NA,TRBJ2-7,once,TRBV7-2,CASSISSPEREQYF,TGTGCCAGCAGCATTAGTAGTCCGGAGCGGGAGCAGTACTTC
NA,TRBJ2-1,once,TRBV5-6,CASSLMSVEQFF,TGTGCCAGCAGCTTAATGTCTGTTGAGCAGTTCTTC
TRBD1,TRBJ1-2,NA,TRBV28,CASSFPGQGYGYTF,TGTGCCAGCAGTTTCCCGGGACAGGGCTATGGCTACACCTTC
TRBD1,TRBJ2-7,NA,TRBV30,CAWSWDRGRLEQYF,TGTGCCTGGAGTTGGGACAGGGGGCGGCTCGAGCAGTACTTC
NA,TRBJ2-2,NA,TRBV28,CASSLLGSNTGELFF,TGTGCCAGCAGTTTATTGGGGAGTAACACCGGGGAGCTGTTTTTT
TRBD2,TRBJ2-3,NA,TRBV11-3,CASSPLRGGSAYTQYF,TGTGCCAGCAGCCCCCTAAGGGGCGGGAGCGCCTATACGCAGTATTTT
NA,TRBJ2-1,NA,TRBV1,CTSRGVGCGRDRNEQFF,TGCACCAGCAGGGGGGTAGGATGCGGGAGGGATAGGAATGAGCAGTTCTTC
TRBD2,TRBJ2-7,few,TRBV5-1,CASSPTITGGAHEQYF,TGCGCCAGCAGCCCAACGATAACGGGAGGTGCCCACGAGCAGTACTTC
TRBD1,TRBJ1-2,NA,TRBV5-4,CASSSTGERYYGYTF,TGTGCCAGCAGCTCGACAGGGGAGAGGTATTATGGCTACACCTTC
NA,TRBJ1-5,NA,TRBV28,CASSFTGLQPQHF,TGTGCCAGCAGTTTCACAGGGCTTCAGCCCCAGCATTTT
TRBD2,TRBJ2-2,NA,TRBV5-8,CASSRFSGRTGELFF,TGTGCCAGCAGTCGATTTAGCGGGAGGACCGGGGAGCTGTTTTTT
TRBD2,TRBJ2-5,once,TRBV2,CASNRLAGGAGGTQYF,TGTGCCAGCAACCGACTAGCGGGAGGTGCCGGGGGGACCCAGTACTTC
TRBD1,TRBJ2-7,NA,TRBV28,CASSFGDRGIYEQYF,TGTGCCAGCAGTTTCGGGGACAGGGGAATCTACGAGCAGTACTTC
TRBD1,TRBJ1-4,NA,TRBV25-1,CASSERDRGNEKLFF,TGTGCCAGCAGTGAGCGGGACAGGGGTAATGAAAAACTGTTTTTT
NA,TRBJ1-3,few,TRBV11-2,CASSLVGGLGNTIYF,TGTGCCAGCAGCTTAGTAGGAGGGTTGGGAAACACCATATATTTT
NA,TRBJ1-5,NA,TRBV7-2,CASSLQQLRYSNQPQHF,TGTGCCAGCAGCTTACAACAACTCAGGTATAGCAATCAGCCCCAGCATTTT
TRBD1,TRBJ2-7,NA,TRBV10-3,CAISEPGQAPSEQYF,TGTGCCATCAGTGAGCCGGGACAGGCCCCCAGCGAGCAGTACTTC
NA,TRBJ2-3,NA,TRBV7-9,CASSFLGGFTDTQYF,TGTGCCAGCAGCTTCCTTGGAGGGTTCACAGATACGCAGTATTTT
NA,TRBJ2-2,NA,TRBV11-3,CASSKTRTSPNTGELFF,TGTGCCAGCAGCAAGACAAGGACATCCCCGAACACCGGGGAGCTGTTTTTT
NA,TRBJ2-1,once,TRBV5-4,CASSLDLAEYNEQFF,TGTGCCAGCAGCTTGGATTTGGCGGAATACAATGAGCAGTTCTTC
TRBD1,TRBJ1-2,NA,TRBV5-4,CASSLDRDRAGYTF,TGTGCCAGCAGCCTGGATAGGGACAGGGCTGGCTACACCTTC
TRBD1,TRBJ1-1,NA,TRBV11-3,CASWDRGNTEAFF,TGTGCCAGCTGGGACAGGGGGAACACTGAAGCTTTCTTT
NA,TRBJ2-5,NA,TRBV11-2,CASSLTGREETQYF,TGTGCCAGCAGCTTGACAGGACGAGAAGAGACCCAGTACTTC
NA,TRBJ2-7,NA,TRBV4-3,CASSQGPSGEQYF,TGCGCCAGCAGCCAAGGCCCCTCGGGAGAGCAGTACTTC
TRBD2,TRBJ2-2,NA,TRBV13,CASRGPGSGGNTGELFF,TGTGCCAGCAGGGGCCCAGGGAGCGGGGGGAACACCGGGGAGCTGTTTTTT
TRBD2,TRBJ2-1,NA,TRBV6-6,CASSFLGLAHGDEQFF,TGTGCCAGCAGTTTCCTAGGACTAGCGCATGGCGATGAGCAGTTCTTC
TRBD1,TRBJ1-3,NA,TRBV11-3,CASSAGQGLLGNTIYF,TGTGCCAGCAGCGCCGGACAGGGCTTACTTGGAAACACCATATATTTT
NA,TRBJ1-1,NA,TRBV13,CASSFSSNTEAFF,TGTGCCAGCAGCTTTAGCAGTAATACTGAAGCTTTCTTT
NA,TRBJ2-6,NA,TRBV27,CASSLAGALHSGANVLTF,TGTGCCAGCAGTTTAGCGGGCGCACTTCACTCTGGGGCCAACGTCCTGACTTTC
NA,TRBJ2-3,NA,TRBV5-1,CASSLGTSTDTQYF,TGCGCCAGCAGCTTGGGGACTAGCACAGATACGCAGTATTTT
NA,TRBJ1-1,once,TRBV11-3,CASSTGQMNTEAFF,TGTGCCAGCAGCACCGGACAGATGAACACTGAAGCTTTCTTT
TRBD2,TRBJ2-7,NA,TRBV7-9,CASSSSSGSIYEQYF,TGTGCCAGCAGCTCCTCTAGCGGGAGTATCTACGAGCAGTACTTC
NA,TRBJ1-1,NA,TRBV7-3,CASSLFHGNTEAFF,TGTGCCAGCAGCTTATTTCACGGGAACACTGAAGCTTTCTTT
TRBD2,TRBJ2-3,NA,TRBV5-1,CASEPSGGHTQYF,TGCGCCAGCGAACCTTCGGGGGGACATACGCAGTATTTT
NA,TRBJ2-1,few,TRBV30,CAWSVGGTDNEQFF,TGTGCCTGGAGTGTGGGGGGAACAGACAATGAGCAGTTCTTC
TRBD1,TRBJ1-2,NA,TRBV10-3,CAISPDRVLGYTF,TGTGCCATCAGCCCAGACAGGGTTCTTGGCTACACCTTC
NA,TRBJ2-7,NA,TRBV7-2,CASSFQQTSYEQYF,TGTGCCAGCAGCTTTCAGCAGACTTCCTACGAGCAGTACTTC
TRBD1,TRBJ2-3,NA,TRBV5-6,CASSKDRGRLTDTQYF,TGTGCCAGCAGCAAGGACAGGGGGCGCCTCACAGATACGCAGTATTTT
TRBD1,TRBJ2-3,NA,TRBV7-6,CASSLVGQGGRGTQYF,TGTGCCAGCAGCTTAGTGGGACAGGGGGGCAGAGGTACGCAGTATTTT
NA,TRBJ2-1,NA,TRBV7-9,CASSIDTHNEQFF,TGTGCCAGCAGCATCGACACTCACAATGAGCAGTTCTTC
NA,TRBJ2-5,once,TRBV2,CASRQQETQYF,TGTGCCAGCCGACAGCAAGAGACCCAGTACTTC
NA,TRBJ2-7,few,TRBV2,CASSEQGYEQYF,TGTGCCAGCAGTGAACAGGGCTACGAGCAGTACTTC
NA,TRBJ1-1,NA,TRBV30,CAWSLRGLNGEAFF,TGTGCCTGGAGTCTCAGGGGCCTGAACGGTGAAGCTTTCTTT
NA,TRBJ2-7,NA,TRBV10-1,CASSEWRSGAYEQYF,TGCGCCAGCAGCGAATGGAGGTCAGGAGCCTACGAGCAGTACTTC
TRBD2,TRBJ2-3,NA,TRBV5-1,CASSAGDNTDTQYF,TGCGCCAGCAGTGCGGGAGACAACACAGATACGCAGTATTTT
NA,TRBJ1-1,few,TRBV5-1,CASRTSGGNTEAFF,TGCGCCAGCAGGACGAGCGGGGGGAACACTGAAGCTTTCTTT
NA,TRBJ2-3,NA,TRBV6-5,CASSYSSGITDTQYF,TGTGCCAGCAGTTACTCGAGTGGTATCACAGATACGCAGTATTTT
TRBD1,TRBJ1-5,NA,TRBV6-1,CASSEMGQLYSNQPQHF,TGTGCCAGCAGTGAGATGGGACAGCTATATAGCAATCAGCCCCAGCATTTT
TRBD2,TRBJ2-1,NA,TRBV5-1,CASSLNSGSFNEQFF,TGCGCCAGCAGCTTGAATAGCGGGAGTTTTAATGAGCAGTTCTTC
TRBD2,TRBJ2-2,NA,TRBV2,CASSEDLAAKLFTGELFF,TGTGCCAGCAGTGAAGACCTAGCGGCGAAGTTGTTCACCGGGGAGCTGTTTTTT
NA,TRBJ2-4,NA,TRBV6-4,CASSEQGGGIQYF,TGTGCCAGCAGTGAGCAGGGAGGCGGCATTCAGTACTTC
NA,TRBJ2-2,NA,TRBV19,CASTLQSGLGTGELFF,TGTGCCAGTACCTTGCAATCAGGGTTAGGGACCGGGGAGCTGTTTTTT
TRBD2,TRBJ2-1,NA,TRBV7-3,CASSLIAGEYNEQFF,TGTGCCAGCAGCTTAATAGCGGGAGAGTACAATGAGCAGTTCTTC
NA,TRBJ2-1,NA,TRBV30,CAWSVRGISYNEQFF,TGTGCCTGGAGTGTACGAGGGATCTCCTACAATGAGCAGTTCTTC
NA,TRBJ2-1,once,TRBV28,CASSLVGSYNEQFF,TGTGCCAGCAGCCTAGTAGGCTCCTACAATGAGCAGTTCTTC
NA,TRBJ2-7,NA,TRBV5-1,CASSLIQPTGEQYF,TGCGCCAGCAGCTTGATCCAACCAACAGGGGAGCAGTACTTC